A single sample gave rise to the 7 T cell receptor beta chains below, sequenced in a study of blood T cell repertoires in COVID-19. Produced via immunoSEQ multiplex PCR; TCRdb's table is partial and in-frame only. The sample includes 97,000 or so clones, about 91% seen only once; the top ten take less than 5.5%. The source material was peripheral blood. These TCRs come from a young man with acute or convalescent COVID-19.

This rearrangement joins TRBV7-9 to TRBJ2-7; 7 bases agree with TRBD1. With V trimmed by 5 bases and J by 3 bases, 10 bases remained unmatched. The germline CDR1 and CDR2 sequences are SEHNR and FQNEAQ (reference sequence). The CDR3 is made up of 15 amino acids. The DNA of the CDR3 is TGTGCCAGCAGCCCCCGAGGACAGGAATACTACGAGCAGTACTTC. Translating it yields CASSPRGQEYYEQYF.

The V and J genes are TRBV29-1 and TRBJ1-2; D gene unclear. In germline, CDR1 is SQVTM, CDR2 ANQGSEA. The CDR3 is 13 residues long. Between the trimmed V and J ends, which lost 7 bases and 4 bases, there was a span of 16 bases. The CDR3 DNA follows: TGCAGCGGACTATCCACAGCCACCTATGGCTACACCTTC. Translation gives CSGLSTATYGYTF.

This chain connects TRBV11-3 to TRBJ2-3; perhaps TRBD2 as D (5 bases). Germline loops: CDR1 SGHNT, CDR2 YENEEA. CDR3 length: 15 amino acids. V gave up 5 bases and J gave up 5 bases, with 17 bases separating them. CDR3 in DNA: TGTGCCAGCAGCGAGGGTCCCAATTTACGAGATACGCAGTATTTT. Protein sequence: CASSEGPNLRDTQYF.

The rearrangement uses TRBV2 and TRBJ1-6, with 7 bases fitting TRBD1. The CDR3 covers 13 residues. Per germline, CDR1 SNHLY and CDR2 FYNNEI. The ends lost 7 bases at V and 10 bases at J; junction bases unmatched: 7. CDR3 nucleotide sequence: TGTGCCAGCAAGGGCCAGGGGGAGTCACCCCTCCACTTT. This gives the protein CASKGQGESPLHF.

This clone appeared once. The V gene is TRBV14, the J gene TRBJ2-1; 8 bases are a match to TRBD2. The V gene end was trimmed by 5 bases and the J gene end by 6 bases; junction bases not matched to a gene: 3. Germline assignment: CDR1 SGHDN and CDR2 FVKESK. The CDR3 is made up of 13 amino acids. The CDR3: CASSSGRSNEQFF. For the CDR3, the DNA is TGTGCCAGCAGCAGCGGGAGAAGCAATGAGCAGTTCTTC.

As DNA, the CDR3 is TGTGCCTGGAGCGCCGGCGGCCCAAACTACGAGCAGTACTTC. Amino acids: CAWSAGGPNYEQYF. The chain carries TRBV30 and TRBJ2-7; D uncertain. The CDR3 is made up of 14 amino acids. V lost 3 bases, J lost 3 bases, and 15 bases lay in between. Germline V gives CDR1 GTSNPN, CDR2 SVGIG (reference sequence).

V is TRBV25-1 and J is TRBJ1-1, with D perhaps TRBD1 (6 bases). The CDR3 contains 13 residues. Trimming took off 5 bases at V and 5 bases at J, with 12 bases between the two ends. In germline, CDR1 is MGHDK, CDR2 SYGVNS. For the CDR3, the DNA is TGTGCCAGCAGTTGGAAGGGGGAGACTGAAGCTTTCTTT. It specifies CASSWKGETEAFF.